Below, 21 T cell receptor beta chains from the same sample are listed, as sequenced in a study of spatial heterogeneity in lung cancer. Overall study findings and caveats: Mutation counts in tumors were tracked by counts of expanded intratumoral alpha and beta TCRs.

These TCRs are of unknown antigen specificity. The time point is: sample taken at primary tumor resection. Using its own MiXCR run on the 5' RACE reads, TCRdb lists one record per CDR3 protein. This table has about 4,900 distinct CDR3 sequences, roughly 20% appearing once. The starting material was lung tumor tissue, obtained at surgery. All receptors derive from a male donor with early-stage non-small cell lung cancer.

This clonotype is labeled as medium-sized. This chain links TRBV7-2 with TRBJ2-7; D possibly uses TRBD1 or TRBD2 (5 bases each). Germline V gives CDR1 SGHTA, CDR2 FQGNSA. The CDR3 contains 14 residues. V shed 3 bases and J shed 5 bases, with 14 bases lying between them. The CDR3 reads CASSFRGQGDEQYF. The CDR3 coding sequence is TGTGCCAGCAGCTTTCGGGGCCAGGGTGACGAGCAGTACTTC.

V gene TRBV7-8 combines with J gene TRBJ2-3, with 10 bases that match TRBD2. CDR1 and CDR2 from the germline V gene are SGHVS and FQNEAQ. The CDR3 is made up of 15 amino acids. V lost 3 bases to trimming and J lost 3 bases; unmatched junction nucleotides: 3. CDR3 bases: TGTGCCAGCAGCTTGCCGGGACTAGCGACAGATACGCAGTATTTT. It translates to CASSLPGLATDTQYF.

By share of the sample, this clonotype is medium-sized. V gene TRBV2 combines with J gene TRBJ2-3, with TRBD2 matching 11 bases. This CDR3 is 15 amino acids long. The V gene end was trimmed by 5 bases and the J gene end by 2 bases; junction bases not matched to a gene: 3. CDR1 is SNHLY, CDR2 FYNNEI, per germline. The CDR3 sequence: CASSRLAGFTDTQYF. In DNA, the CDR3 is TGTGCCAGCAGTCGACTAGCGGGATTCACAGATACGCAGTATTTT.

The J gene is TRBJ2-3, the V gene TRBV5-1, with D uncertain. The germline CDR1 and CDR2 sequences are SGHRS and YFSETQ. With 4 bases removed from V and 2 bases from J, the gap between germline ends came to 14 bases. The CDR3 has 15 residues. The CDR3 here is CASSVIQQDTDTQYF. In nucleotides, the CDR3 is TGCGCCAGCAGCGTCATTCAACAAGACACAGATACGCAGTATTTT.

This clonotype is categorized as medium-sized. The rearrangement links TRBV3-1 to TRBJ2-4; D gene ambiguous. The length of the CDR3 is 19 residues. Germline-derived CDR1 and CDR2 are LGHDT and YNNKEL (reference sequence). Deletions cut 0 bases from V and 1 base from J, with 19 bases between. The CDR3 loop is CASSQDPPSLAYAKNIQYF. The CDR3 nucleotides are TGTGCCAGCAGCCAAGACCCCCCCTCGTTGGCATATGCCAAAAACATTCAGTACTTC.

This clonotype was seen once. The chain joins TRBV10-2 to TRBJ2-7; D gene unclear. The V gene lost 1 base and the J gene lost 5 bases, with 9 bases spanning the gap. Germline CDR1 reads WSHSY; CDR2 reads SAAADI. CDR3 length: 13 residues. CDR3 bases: TGCGCCAGCAGTGAGTGGGCCATCGACGAGCAGTACTTC. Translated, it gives CASSEWAIDEQYF.

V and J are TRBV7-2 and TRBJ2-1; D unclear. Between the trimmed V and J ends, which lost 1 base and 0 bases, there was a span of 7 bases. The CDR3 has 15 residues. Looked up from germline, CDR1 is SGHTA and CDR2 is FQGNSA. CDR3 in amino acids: CASSLESDSYNEQFF. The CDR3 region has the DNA TGTGCCAGCAGCTTAGAGTCAGACTCCTACAATGAGCAGTTCTTC.

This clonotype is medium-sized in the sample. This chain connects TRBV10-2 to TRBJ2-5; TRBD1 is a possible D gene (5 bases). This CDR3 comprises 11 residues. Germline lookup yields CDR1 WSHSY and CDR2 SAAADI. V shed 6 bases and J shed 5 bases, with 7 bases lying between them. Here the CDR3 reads CASSQGETQYF. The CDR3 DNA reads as TGCGCCAGCAGCCAGGGCGAGACCCAGTACTTC.

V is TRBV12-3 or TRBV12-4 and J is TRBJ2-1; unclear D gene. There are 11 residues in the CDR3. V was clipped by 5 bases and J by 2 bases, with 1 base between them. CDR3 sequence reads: CASSTYNEQFF. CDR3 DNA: TGTGCCAGCAGTACCTACAATGAGCAGTTCTTC.

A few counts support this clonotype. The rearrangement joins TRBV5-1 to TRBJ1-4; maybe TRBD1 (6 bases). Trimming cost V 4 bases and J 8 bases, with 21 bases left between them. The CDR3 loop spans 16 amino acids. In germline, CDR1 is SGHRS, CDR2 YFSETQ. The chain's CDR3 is CASSHNPEGVVEKLFF. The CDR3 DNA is TGCGCCAGCAGCCATAACCCGGAGGGGGTTGTGGAAAAACTGTTTTTT. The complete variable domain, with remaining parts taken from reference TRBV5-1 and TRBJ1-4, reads KAGVTQTPRYLIKTRGQQVTLSCSPISGHRSVSWYQQTPGQGLQFLFEYFSETQRNKGNFPGRFSGRQFSNSRSEMNVSTLELGDSALYLCASSHNPEGVVEKLFFGSGTQLSVL.

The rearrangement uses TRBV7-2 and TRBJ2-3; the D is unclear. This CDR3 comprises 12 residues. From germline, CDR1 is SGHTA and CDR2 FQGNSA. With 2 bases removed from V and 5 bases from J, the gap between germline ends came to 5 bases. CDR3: CASSLSRDTQYF. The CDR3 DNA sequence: TGTGCCAGCAGCTTATCGAGAGATACGCAGTATTTT.

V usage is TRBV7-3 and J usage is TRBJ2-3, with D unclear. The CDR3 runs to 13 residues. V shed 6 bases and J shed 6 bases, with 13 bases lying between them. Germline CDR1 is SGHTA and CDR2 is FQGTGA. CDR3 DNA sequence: TGTGCCAGCAGTAGGGTCAGTACCGATACGCAGTATTTT. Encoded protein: CASSRVSTDTQYF.

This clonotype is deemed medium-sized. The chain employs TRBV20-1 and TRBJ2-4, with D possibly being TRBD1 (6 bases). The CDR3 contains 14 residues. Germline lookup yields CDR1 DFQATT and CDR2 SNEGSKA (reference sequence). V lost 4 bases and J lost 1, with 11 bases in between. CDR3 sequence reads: CSATRQGAKNIQYF. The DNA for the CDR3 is TGCAGTGCTACCCGCCAGGGGGCCAAAAACATTCAGTACTTC.

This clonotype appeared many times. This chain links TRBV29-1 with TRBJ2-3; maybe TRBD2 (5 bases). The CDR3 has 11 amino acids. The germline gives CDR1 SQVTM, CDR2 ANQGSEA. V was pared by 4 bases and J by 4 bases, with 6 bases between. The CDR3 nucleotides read TGCAGCGTTGGGACTGCAGATACGCAGTATTTT. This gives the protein CSVGTADTQYF.

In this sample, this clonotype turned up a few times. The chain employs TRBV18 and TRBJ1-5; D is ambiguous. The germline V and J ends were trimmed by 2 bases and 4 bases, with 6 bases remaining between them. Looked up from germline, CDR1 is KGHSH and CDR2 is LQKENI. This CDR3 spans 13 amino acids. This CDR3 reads CASSPEGNQPQHF. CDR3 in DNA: TGTGCCAGCTCACCAGAAGGGAATCAGCCCCAGCATTTT. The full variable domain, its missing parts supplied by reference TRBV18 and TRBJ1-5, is NAGVMQNPRHLVRRRGQEARLRCSPMKGHSHVYWYRQLPEEGLKFMVYLQKENIIDESGMPKERFSAEFPKEGPSILRIQQVVRGDSAAYFCASSPEGNQPQHFGDGTRLSIL.

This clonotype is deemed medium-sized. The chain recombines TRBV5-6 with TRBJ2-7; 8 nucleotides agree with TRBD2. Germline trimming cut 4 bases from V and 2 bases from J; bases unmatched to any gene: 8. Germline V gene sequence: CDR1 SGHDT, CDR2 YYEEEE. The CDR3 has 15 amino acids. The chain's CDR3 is CASSLGTRSAYEQYF. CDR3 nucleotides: TGTGCCAGCAGCCTGGGGACTAGAAGTGCCTACGAGCAGTACTTC. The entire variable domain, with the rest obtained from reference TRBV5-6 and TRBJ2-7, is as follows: DAGVTQSPTHLIKTRGQQVTLRCSPKSGHDTVSWYQQALGQGPQFIFQYYEEEERQRGNFPDRFSGHQFPNYSSELNVNALLLGDSALYLCASSLGTRSAYEQYFGPGTRLTVT.

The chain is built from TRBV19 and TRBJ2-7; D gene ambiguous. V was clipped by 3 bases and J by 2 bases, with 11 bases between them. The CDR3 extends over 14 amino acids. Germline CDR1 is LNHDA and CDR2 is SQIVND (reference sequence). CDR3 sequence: CASSILGETYEQYF. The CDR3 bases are TGTGCCAGTAGTATCCTCGGCGAAACCTACGAGCAGTACTTC.

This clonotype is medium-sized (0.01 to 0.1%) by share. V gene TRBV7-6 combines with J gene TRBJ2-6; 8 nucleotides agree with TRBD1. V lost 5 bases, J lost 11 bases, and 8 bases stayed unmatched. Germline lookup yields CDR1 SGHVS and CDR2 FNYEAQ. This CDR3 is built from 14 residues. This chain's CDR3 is CASSRSGTGDVLTF. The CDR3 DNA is TGTGCCAGCAGCCGCTCCGGGACAGGCGACGTCCTGACTTTC.

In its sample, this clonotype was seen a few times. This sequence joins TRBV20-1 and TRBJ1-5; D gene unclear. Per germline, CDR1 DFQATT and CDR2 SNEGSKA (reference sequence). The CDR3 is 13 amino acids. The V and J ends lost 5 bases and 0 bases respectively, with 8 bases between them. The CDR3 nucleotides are TGCAGTGCTCTTACATATAGCAATCAGCCCCAGCATTTT. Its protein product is CSALTYSNQPQHF.

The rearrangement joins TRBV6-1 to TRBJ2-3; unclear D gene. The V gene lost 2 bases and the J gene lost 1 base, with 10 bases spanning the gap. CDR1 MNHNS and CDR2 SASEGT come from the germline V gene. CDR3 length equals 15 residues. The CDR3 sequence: CASSEPPEGTDTQYF. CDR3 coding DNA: TGTGCCAGCAGTGAACCTCCTGAGGGCACAGATACGCAGTATTTT.

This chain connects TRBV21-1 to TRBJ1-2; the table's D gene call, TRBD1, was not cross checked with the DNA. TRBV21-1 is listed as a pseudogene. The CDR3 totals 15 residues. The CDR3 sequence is CASSKDRGRFYGYTF. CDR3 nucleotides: TGTGCCAGCAGCAAAGACAGGGGGCGATTCTATGGCTACACCTTC.